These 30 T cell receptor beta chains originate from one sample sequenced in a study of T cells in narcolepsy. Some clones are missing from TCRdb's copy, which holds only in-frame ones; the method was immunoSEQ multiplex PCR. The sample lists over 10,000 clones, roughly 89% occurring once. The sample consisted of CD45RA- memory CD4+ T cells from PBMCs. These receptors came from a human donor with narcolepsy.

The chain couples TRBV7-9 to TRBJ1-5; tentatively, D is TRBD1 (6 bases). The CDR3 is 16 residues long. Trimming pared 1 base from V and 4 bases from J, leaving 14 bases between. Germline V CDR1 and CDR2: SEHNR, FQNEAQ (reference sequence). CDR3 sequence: CASSLGLGQPNQPQHF. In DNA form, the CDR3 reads TGTGCCAGCAGCTTAGGTCTAGGACAGCCTAATCAGCCCCAGCATTTT.

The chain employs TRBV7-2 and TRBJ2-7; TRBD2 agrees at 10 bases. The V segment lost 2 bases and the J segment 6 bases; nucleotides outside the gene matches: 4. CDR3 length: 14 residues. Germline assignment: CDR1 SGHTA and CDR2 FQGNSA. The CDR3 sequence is CASSLKLAGSEQYF. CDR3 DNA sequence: TGTGCCAGCAGCTTAAAACTAGCGGGAAGCGAGCAGTACTTC.

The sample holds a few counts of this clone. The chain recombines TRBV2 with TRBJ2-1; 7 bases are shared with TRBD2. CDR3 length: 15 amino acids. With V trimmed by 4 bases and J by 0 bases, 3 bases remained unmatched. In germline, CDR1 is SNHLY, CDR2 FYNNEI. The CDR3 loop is CASSARTSSYNEQFF. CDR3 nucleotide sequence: TGTGCCAGCAGTGCGAGGACTAGCTCCTACAATGAGCAGTTCTTC.

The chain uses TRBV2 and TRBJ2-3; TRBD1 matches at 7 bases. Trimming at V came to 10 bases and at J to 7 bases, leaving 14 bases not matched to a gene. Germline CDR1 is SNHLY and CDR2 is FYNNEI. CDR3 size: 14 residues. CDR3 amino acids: CATLGKDRENTQYF. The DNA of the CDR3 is TGTGCCACACTGGGGAAAGACAGGGAAAATACGCAGTATTTT.

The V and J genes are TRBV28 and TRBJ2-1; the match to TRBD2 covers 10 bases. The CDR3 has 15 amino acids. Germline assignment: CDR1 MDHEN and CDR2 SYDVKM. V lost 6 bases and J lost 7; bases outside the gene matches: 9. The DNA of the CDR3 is TGTGCCAGCAGGCAAACTAGCGGGGCAATTAATGAGCAGTTCTTC. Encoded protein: CASRQTSGAINEQFF.

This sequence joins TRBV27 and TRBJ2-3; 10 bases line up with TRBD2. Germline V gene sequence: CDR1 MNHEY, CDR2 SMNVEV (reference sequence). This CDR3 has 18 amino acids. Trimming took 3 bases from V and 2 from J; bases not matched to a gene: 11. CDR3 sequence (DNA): TGTGCCAGCAGTTTTTCCGGACTAGCGGAAACCCTCACAGATACGCAGTATTTT. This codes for CASSFSGLAETLTDTQYF.

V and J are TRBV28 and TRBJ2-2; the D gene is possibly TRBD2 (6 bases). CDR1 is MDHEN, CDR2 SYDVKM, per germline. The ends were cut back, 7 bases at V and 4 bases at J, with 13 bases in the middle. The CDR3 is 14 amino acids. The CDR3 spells CASIPGTLTGELFF. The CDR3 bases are TGTGCCAGCATTCCCGGGACTCTCACCGGGGAGCTGTTTTTT.

The CDR3 DNA reads TGTGCTAGTGCCAGGACTAACCAAGAGACCCAGTACTTC. Translating it yields CASARTNQETQYF. The rearrangement joins TRBV12-5 to TRBJ2-5; tentatively, D is TRBD2 (6 bases). Trimming removed 7 bases from V and 0 bases from J, with 9 bases in between. CDR1 is LGHNT, CDR2 FRNRAP, per germline. The CDR3 runs 13 residues.

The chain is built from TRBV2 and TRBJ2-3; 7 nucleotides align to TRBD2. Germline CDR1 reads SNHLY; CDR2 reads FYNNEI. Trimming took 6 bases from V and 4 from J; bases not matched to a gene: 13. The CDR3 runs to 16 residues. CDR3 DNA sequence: TGTGCCAGCAGACTCCGGGGCGGGAGTGGTGCAGATACGCAGTATTTT. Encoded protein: CASRLRGGSGADTQYF.

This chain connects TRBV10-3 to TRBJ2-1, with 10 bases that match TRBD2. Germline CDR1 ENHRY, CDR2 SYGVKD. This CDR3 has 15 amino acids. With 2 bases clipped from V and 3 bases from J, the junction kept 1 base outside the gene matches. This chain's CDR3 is CAISETSGNYNEQFF. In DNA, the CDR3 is TGTGCCATCAGTGAGACTAGCGGGAACTACAATGAGCAGTTCTTC.

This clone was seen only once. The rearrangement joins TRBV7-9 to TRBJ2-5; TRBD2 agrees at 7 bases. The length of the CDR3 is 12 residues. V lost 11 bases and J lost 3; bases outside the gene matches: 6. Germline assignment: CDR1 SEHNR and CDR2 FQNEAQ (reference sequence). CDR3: CASNRGEETQYF. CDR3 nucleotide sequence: TGTGCCTCCAATCGGGGGGAAGAGACCCAGTACTTC. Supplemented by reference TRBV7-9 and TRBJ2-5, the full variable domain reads DTGVSQNPRHKITKRGQNVTFRCDPISEHNRLYWYRQTLGQGPEFLTYFQNEAQLEKSRLLSDRFSAERPKGSFSTLEIQRTEQGDSAMYLCASNRGEETQYFGPGTRLLVL.

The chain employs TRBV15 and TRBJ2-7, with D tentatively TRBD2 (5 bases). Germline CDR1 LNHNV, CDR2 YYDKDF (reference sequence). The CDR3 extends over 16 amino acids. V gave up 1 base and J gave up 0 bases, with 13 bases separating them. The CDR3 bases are TGTGCCACCAGCAGAGGGGCCTATGGGAGCTCCTACGAGCAGTACTTC. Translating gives CATSRGAYGSSYEQYF.

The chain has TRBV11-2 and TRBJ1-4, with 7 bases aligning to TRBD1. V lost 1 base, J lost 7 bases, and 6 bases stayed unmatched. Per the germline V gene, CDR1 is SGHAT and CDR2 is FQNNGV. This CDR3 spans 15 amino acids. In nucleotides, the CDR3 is TGTGCCAGCAGCTTAGGATTCGCAGGGGGTGAAAAACTGTTTTTT. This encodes CASSLGFAGGEKLFF.

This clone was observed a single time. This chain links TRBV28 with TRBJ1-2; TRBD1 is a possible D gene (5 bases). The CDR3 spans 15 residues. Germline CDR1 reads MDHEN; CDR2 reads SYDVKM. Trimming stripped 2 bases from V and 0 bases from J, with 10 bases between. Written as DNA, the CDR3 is TGTGCCAGCAGTTTACGCGGGGGAGCTAACTATGGCTACACCTTC. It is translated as CASSLRGGANYGYTF.

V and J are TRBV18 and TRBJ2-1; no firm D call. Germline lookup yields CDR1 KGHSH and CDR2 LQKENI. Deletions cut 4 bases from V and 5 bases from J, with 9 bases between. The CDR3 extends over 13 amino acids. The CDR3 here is CASSRANNNEQFF. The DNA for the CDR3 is TGTGCCAGCTCACGGGCAAATAACAATGAGCAGTTCTTC.

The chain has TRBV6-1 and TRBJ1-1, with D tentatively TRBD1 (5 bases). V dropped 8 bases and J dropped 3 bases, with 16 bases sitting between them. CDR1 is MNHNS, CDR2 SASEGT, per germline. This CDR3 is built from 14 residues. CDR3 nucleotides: TGTGCCAGCCAAGAACTCCAGGGCGACACTGAAGCTTTCTTT. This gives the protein CASQELQGDTEAFF.

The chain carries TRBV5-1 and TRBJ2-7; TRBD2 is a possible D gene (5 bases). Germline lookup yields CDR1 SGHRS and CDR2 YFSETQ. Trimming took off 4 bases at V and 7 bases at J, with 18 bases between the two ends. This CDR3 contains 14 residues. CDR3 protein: CASSPHVGREEQYF. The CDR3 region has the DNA TGCGCCAGCAGCCCCCACGTGGGCCGGGAAGAGCAGTACTTC.

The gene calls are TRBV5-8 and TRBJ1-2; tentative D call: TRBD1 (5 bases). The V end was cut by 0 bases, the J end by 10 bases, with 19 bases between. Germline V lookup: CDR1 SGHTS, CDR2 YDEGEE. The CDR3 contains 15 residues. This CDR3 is CASSLAGRPEGAYTF. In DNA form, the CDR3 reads TGTGCCAGCAGCTTGGCCGGACGTCCGGAAGGGGCCTACACCTTC.

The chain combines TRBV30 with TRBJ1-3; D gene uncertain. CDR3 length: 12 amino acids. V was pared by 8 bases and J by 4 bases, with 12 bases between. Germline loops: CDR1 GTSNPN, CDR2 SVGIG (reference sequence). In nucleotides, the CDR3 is TGTGCCCTCCAAACAAAAGGAAACACCATATATTTT. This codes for CALQTKGNTIYF.

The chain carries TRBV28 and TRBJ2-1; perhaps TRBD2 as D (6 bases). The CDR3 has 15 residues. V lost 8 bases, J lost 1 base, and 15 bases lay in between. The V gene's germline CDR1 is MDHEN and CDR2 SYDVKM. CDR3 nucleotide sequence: TGTGCCAGCCTCAGACCCGGAGGGTCCTACAATGAGCAGTTCTTC. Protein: CASLRPGGSYNEQFF.

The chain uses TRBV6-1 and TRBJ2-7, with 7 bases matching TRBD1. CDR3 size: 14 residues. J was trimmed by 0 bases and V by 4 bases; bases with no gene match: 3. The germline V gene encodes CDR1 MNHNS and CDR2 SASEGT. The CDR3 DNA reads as TGTGCCAGCAGTGTCCGGGACAGCTCCTACGAGCAGTACTTC. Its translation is CASSVRDSSYEQYF.

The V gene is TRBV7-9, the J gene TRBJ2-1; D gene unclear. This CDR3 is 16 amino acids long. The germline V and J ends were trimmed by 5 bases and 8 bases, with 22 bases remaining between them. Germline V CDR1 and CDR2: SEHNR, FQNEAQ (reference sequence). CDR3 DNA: TGTGCCAGCAGCACCACCAAGCCACTCACGGTGGATGAGCAGTTCTTC. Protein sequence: CASSTTKPLTVDEQFF. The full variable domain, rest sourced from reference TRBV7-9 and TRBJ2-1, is DTGVSQNPRHKITKRGQNVTFRCDPISEHNRLYWYRQTLGQGPEFLTYFQNEAQLEKSRLLSDRFSAERPKGSFSTLEIQRTEQGDSAMYLCASSTTKPLTVDEQFFGPGTRLTVL.

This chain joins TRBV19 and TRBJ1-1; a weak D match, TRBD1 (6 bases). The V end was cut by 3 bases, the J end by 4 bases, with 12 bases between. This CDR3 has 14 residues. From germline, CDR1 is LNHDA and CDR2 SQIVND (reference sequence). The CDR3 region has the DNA TGTGCCAGTAGTATCACAGGGAGGGTCACTGAAGCTTTCTTT. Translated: CASSITGRVTEAFF.

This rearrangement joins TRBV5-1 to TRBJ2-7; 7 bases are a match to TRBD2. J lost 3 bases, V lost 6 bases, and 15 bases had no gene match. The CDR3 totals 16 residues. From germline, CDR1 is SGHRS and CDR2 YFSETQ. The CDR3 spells CASNPGSGVLVYEQYF. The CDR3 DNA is TGCGCCAGCAACCCCGGCAGCGGGGTATTGGTCTACGAGCAGTACTTC.

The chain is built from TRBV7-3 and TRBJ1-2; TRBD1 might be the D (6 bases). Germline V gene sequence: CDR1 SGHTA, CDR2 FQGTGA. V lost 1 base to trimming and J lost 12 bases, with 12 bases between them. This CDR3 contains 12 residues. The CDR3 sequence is CASSLNRVDDTF. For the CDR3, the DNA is TGTGCCAGCAGCTTAAACAGGGTAGACGACACCTTC. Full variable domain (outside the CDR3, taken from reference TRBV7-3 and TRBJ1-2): GAGVSQTPSNKVTEKGKYVELRCDPISGHTALYWYRQSLGQGPEFLIYFQGTGAADDSGLPNDRFFAVRPEGSVSTLKIQRTERGDSAVYLCASSLNRVDDTFGSGTRLTVV.

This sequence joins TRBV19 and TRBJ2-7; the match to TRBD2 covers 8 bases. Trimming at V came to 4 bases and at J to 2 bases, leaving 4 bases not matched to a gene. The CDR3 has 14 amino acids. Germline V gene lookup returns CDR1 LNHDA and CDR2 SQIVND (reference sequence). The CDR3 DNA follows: TGTGCCAGTAGTAGCACGGGAGGGCCCTACGAGCAGTACTTC. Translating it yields CASSSTGGPYEQYF. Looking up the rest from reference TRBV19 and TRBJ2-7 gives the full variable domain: DGGITQSPKYLFRKEGQNVTLSCEQNLNHDAMYWYRQDPGQGLRLIYYSQIVNDFQKGDIAEGYSVSREKKESFPLTVTSAQKNPTAFYLCASSSTGGPYEQYFGPGTRLTVT.

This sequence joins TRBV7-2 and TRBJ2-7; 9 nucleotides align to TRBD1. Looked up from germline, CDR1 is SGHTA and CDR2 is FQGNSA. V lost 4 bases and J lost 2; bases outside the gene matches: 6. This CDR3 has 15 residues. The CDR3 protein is CASSSQGAIPYEQYF. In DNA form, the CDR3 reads TGTGCCAGCAGCTCACAGGGGGCGATACCCTACGAGCAGTACTTC.

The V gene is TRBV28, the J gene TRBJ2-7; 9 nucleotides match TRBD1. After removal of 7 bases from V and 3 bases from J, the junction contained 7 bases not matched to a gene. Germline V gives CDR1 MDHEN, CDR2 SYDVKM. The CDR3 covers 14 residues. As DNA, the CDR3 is TGTGCCAGCATTGACACAGGGGGCATCTACGAGCAGTACTTC. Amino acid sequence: CASIDTGGIYEQYF.

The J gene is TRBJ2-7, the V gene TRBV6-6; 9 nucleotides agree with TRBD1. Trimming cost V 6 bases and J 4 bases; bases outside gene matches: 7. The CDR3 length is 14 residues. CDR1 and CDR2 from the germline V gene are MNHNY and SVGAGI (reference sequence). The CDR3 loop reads CASRAGTGTYEQYF. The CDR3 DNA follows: TGTGCCAGCAGAGCCGGGACAGGGACATACGAGCAGTACTTC.

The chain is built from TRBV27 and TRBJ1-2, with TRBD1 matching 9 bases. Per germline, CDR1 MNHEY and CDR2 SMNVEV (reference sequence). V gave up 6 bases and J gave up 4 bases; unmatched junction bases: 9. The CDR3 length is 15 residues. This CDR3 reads CASSTGGAGLYGYTF. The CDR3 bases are TGTGCCAGCAGCACAGGGGGCGCGGGGCTCTATGGCTACACCTTC.